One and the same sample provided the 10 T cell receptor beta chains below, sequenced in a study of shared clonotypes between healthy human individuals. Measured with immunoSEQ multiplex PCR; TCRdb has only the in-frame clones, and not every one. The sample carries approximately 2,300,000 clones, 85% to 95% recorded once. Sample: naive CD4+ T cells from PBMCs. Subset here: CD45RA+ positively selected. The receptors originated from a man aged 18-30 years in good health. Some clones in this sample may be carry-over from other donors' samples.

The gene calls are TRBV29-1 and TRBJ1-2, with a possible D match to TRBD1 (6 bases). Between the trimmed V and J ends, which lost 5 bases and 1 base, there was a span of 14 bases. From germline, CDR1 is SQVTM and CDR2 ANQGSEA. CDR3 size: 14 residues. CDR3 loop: CSVRGGAGNYGYTF. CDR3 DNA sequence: TGCAGCGTTCGCGGGGGCGCGGGTAACTATGGCTACACCTTC.

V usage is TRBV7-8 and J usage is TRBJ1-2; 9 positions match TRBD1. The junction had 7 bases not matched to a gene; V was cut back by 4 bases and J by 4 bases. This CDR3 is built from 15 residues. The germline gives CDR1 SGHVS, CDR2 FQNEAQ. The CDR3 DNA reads TGTGCCAGCAGCTCAGGGACAGGGACGCTCTATGGCTACACCTTC. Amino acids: CASSSGTGTLYGYTF.

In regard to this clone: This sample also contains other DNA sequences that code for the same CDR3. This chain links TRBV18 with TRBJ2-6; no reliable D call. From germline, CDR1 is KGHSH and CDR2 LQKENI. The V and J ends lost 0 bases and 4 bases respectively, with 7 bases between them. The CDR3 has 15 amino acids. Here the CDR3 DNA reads TGTGCCAGCTCACCACCGGGTTCCGGGGCCAACGTCCTGACTTTC. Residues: CASSPPGSGANVLTF.

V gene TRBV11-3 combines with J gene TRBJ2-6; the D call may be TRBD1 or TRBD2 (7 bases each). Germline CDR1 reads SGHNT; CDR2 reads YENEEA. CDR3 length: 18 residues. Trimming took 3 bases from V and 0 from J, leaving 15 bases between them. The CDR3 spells CASSLGGTESSGANVLTF. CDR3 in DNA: TGTGCCAGCAGCTTGGGGGGGACAGAGAGCTCTGGGGCCAACGTCCTGACTTTC.

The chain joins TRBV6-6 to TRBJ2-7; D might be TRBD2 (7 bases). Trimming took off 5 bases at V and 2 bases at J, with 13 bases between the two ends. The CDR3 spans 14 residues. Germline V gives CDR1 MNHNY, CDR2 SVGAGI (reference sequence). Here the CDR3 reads CASSPQGGAYEQYF. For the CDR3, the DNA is TGTGCCAGCAGTCCCCAAGGGGGGGCCTACGAGCAGTACTTC.

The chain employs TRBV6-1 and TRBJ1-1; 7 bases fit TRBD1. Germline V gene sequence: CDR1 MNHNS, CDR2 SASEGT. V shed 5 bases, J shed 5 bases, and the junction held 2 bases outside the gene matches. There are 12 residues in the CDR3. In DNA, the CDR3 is TGTGCCAGCAGTCAGACAGGGACTGAAGCTTTCTTT. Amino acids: CASSQTGTEAFF.

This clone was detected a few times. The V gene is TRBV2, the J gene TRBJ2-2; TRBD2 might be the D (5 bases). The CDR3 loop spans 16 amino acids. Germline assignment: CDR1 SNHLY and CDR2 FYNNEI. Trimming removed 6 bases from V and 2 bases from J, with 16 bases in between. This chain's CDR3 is CASSAFGETNTGELFF. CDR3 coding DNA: TGTGCCAGCAGCGCCTTCGGGGAAACTAACACCGGGGAGCTGTTTTTT.

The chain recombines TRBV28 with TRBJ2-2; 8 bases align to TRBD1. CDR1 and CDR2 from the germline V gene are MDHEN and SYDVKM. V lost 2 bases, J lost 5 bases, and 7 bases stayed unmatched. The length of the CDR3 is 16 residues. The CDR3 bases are TGTGCCAGCAGTTTAATTGGGACAGGAGGTACCGGGGAGCTGTTTTTT. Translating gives CASSLIGTGGTGELFF.

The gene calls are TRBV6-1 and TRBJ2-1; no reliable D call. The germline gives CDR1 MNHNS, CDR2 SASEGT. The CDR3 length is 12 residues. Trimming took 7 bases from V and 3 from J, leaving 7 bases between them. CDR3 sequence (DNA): TGTGCCAGCAAAGGCCGCTACAATGAGCAGTTCTTC. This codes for CASKGRYNEQFF.

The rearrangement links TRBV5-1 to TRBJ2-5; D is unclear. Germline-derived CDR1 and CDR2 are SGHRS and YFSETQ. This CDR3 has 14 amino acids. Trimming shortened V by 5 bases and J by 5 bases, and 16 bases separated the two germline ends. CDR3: CASSSLGPYETQYF. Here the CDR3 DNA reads TGCGCCAGCAGTTCCTTAGGACCCTATGAGACCCAGTACTTC.